Listed here are 17 T cell receptor beta chains from one sample, sequenced in a study of CD8 T cells in ankylosing spondylitis. TCRdb reprocessed the 5' RACE reads with MiXCR, giving one entry per CDR3 protein. This repertoire shows some 140,000 distinct CDR3 sequences, about 7% found once; its top ten account for 9.5% to 15%. The sequenced sample consisted of blood, either unsorted or a sorted T cell fraction (not recorded which). These receptors all stem from a female donor with ankylosing spondylitis or in good health (not recorded which).

This clonotype occurred many times. V gene TRBV27 combines with J gene TRBJ1-5; TRBD1 might be the D (6 bases). The CDR3 loop spans 15 amino acids. Per the germline V gene, CDR1 is MNHEY and CDR2 is SMNVEV (reference sequence). Trimming shortened V by 5 bases and J by 7 bases, and 18 bases separated the two germline ends. The CDR3 sequence: CASSVEGGLEQPQHF. In DNA form, the CDR3 reads TGTGCCAGCAGTGTGGAAGGGGGTTTGGAACAGCCCCAGCATTTT.

CDR3 coding DNA: TGTGCCAGCAGCTTAGCGGGTGCCAATGAGCAGTTCTTC. It yields the protein CASSLAGANEQFF. The chain links TRBV7-8 to TRBJ2-1, with D unresolved. Germline CDR1 SGHVS, CDR2 FQNEAQ. The CDR3 is 13 amino acids. V was clipped by 0 bases and J by 6 bases, with 6 bases between them.

This clonotype was recorded at least ten times. The chain links TRBV2 to TRBJ1-2, with a weak D call TRBD1 (5 bases). Germline V CDR1 and CDR2: SNHLY, FYNNEI. The CDR3 loop spans 14 amino acids. V was clipped by 6 bases and J by 2 bases, with 13 bases between them. This CDR3 is CASSPGQWNYGYTF. For the CDR3, the DNA is TGTGCCAGCAGCCCAGGGCAGTGGAACTATGGCTACACCTTC. The whole variable domain, filled in from reference TRBV2 and TRBJ1-2, reads EPEVTQTPSHQVTQMGQEVILRCVPISNHLYFYWYRQILGQKVEFLVSFYNNEISEKSEIFDDQFSVERPDGSNFTLKIRSTKLEDSAMYFCASSPGQWNYGYTFGSGTRLTVV.

This clonotype was counted ten times or more. The CDR3, as DNA: TGTGCCAGCAGTCTTCCGTGGACTAGCGGGGGTTACGAGCAGTACTTC. This encodes CASSLPWTSGGYEQYF. V is TRBV12-3 or TRBV12-4 and J is TRBJ2-7, with 13 bases identical to TRBD2. Trimming took 5 bases from V and 4 from J; bases not matched to a gene: 8. This CDR3 spans 16 amino acids.

This clonotype was found a few times. V is TRBV5-4 and J is TRBJ2-3; D is uncertain. The CDR3 runs to 14 residues. Trimming cost V 0 bases and J 2 bases, with 7 bases left between them. CDR1 and CDR2 (germline): SGHNT, YYREEE (reference sequence). As DNA, the CDR3 is TGTGCCAGCAGCTTGGGGGATTCCACAGATACGCAGTATTTT. Protein sequence: CASSLGDSTDTQYF.

This clonotype occurred many times. The V call is TRBV28, the J call TRBJ2-5, with 10 bases identical to TRBD1. Germline CDR1 is MDHEN and CDR2 is SYDVKM. J gave up 6 bases and V 6 bases, and 13 bases lay outside the gene matches. This CDR3 is built from 16 residues. The CDR3 protein is CASRQTGGDLRQTQYF. The DNA for the CDR3 is TGTGCCAGCAGACAGACAGGGGGCGATTTACGGCAGACCCAGTACTTC.

In this sample, this clonotype turned up many times. This sequence joins TRBV5-1 and TRBJ1-1; D is undetermined. Germline V gene lookup returns CDR1 SGHRS and CDR2 YFSETQ. Trimming shortened V by 4 bases and J by 0 bases, and 16 bases separated the two germline ends. This CDR3 is built from 16 residues. CDR3 nucleotide sequence: TGCGCCAGCAGCCCGTGGGGTGCGGCTTTGAACACTGAAGCTTTCTTT. Protein: CASSPWGAALNTEAFF.

In this sample, this clonotype turned up many times. The rearrangement joins TRBV10-3 to TRBJ1-6; a weak D match, TRBD1 (5 bases). The V end was cut by 4 bases, the J end by 8 bases, with 9 bases between. The CDR3 is 13 amino acids. Per germline, CDR1 ENHRY and CDR2 SYGVKD. CDR3 nucleotides: TGTGCCATCAGTGGGGGCCGGGATTCACCCCTCCACTTT. Translated, it gives CAISGGRDSPLHF.

This clonotype was seen at least ten times. The chain uses TRBV29-1 and TRBJ1-1; no firm D call. The CDR3 has 10 amino acids. CDR1 and CDR2 from the germline V gene are SQVTM and ANQGSEA. Between the trimmed V and J ends, which lost 5 bases and 2 bases, there was a span of 3 bases. This chain's CDR3 is CSVFNTEAFF. The DNA for the CDR3 is TGCAGCGTTTTTAACACTGAAGCTTTCTTT.

Ten or more counts support this clonotype. This sequence joins TRBV20-1 and TRBJ1-2, with TRBD1 matching 8 bases. CDR1 is DFQATT, CDR2 SNEGSKA, per germline (reference sequence). The CDR3 is made up of 16 amino acids. V was pared by 3 bases and J by 0 bases, with 9 bases of the junction left unmatched. CDR3 loop: CSASSAGGLANYGYTF. CDR3 DNA sequence: TGCAGTGCTAGCTCGGCAGGGGGCCTGGCTAACTATGGCTACACCTTC.

The V gene is TRBV9, the J gene TRBJ1-6, with unresolved D. V was shortened by 0 bases and J by 7 bases, with 11 bases between the two germline ends. The CDR3 extends over 15 amino acids. Germline V gene sequence: CDR1 SGDLS, CDR2 YYNGEE. The CDR3 sequence is CASSVDGNLNSPLHF. CDR3 sequence (DNA): TGTGCCAGCAGCGTAGACGGCAATTTGAATTCACCCCTCCACTTT.

This rearrangement joins TRBV11-2 to TRBJ1-5; D may be TRBD1 (5 bases). CDR1 and CDR2 from the germline V gene are SGHAT and FQNNGV. The CDR3 is 13 amino acids. Trimming pared 5 bases from V and 7 bases from J, leaving 12 bases between. The CDR3 region is CASSPDILQPQHF. DNA for the CDR3: TGTGCCAGCAGCCCGGACATATTGCAGCCCCAGCATTTT.

The table lists this clonotype with many counts. The rearrangement uses TRBV4-1 and TRBJ1-1; D is ambiguous. Germline CDR1 and CDR2: MGHRA and YSYEKL. V shed 3 bases and J shed 0 bases, with 11 bases lying between them. CDR3 length equals 15 residues. The CDR3 spells CASSQPHEMNTEAFF. The DNA of the CDR3 is TGCGCCAGCAGCCAGCCCCACGAGATGAACACTGAAGCTTTCTTT.

This clonotype was observed many times. J is TRBJ2-3 and V is TRBV24-1; 7 nucleotides agree with TRBD2. Looked up from germline, CDR1 is KGHDR and CDR2 is SFDVKD. V lost 4 bases to trimming and J lost 3 bases; unmatched junction nucleotides: 6. The CDR3 extends over 15 amino acids. CDR3 sequence (DNA): TGTGCCACCAGTGACAACAGGCGGGGGACAGATACGCAGTATTTT. Its translation is CATSDNRRGTDTQYF.

This clonotype was counted at least ten times. V usage is TRBV6-4 and J usage is TRBJ2-3, with TRBD2 identical over 10 bases. This CDR3 region has 15 residues. Unmatched junction bases numbered 3, after V lost 4 bases and J lost 2 bases. CDR1 is MRHNA, CDR2 SNTAGT, per germline. The CDR3 DNA reads as TGTGCCAGCAGTGCTGGACTAGCGGCCACAGATACGCAGTATTTT. Residues: CASSAGLAATDTQYF.

This clonotype was picked up many times. The gene calls are TRBV6-2 or TRBV6-3 and TRBJ1-5; D may be TRBD1 (5 bases). Germline-derived CDR1 and CDR2 are MNHEY and SVGEGT. V lost 2 bases and J lost 11, with 16 bases in between. The CDR3 covers 14 residues. This CDR3 is CASSYPARGRSQHF. In DNA form, the CDR3 reads TGTGCCAGCAGTTACCCCGCTCGGGGGAGGTCCCAGCATTTT.

This clonotype was observed at least ten times. This chain uses TRBV6-1 with TRBJ1-4; 9 nucleotides match TRBD1. The ends lost 7 bases at V and 7 bases at J; junction bases unmatched: 7. The CDR3 loop spans 14 amino acids. Looked up from germline, CDR1 is MNHNS and CDR2 is SASEGT. The CDR3 coding sequence is TGTGCCAGCAAGGACAGGGGAGGGTTTGAAAAACTGTTTTTT. Its translation: CASKDRGGFEKLFF.